This entry is about one T cell receptor (beta chain). Its antigen remains unidentified. This entry belongs to a study of cytotoxic CD8 clonotypes in ibrutinib-treated CLL. Study at large: In all, about a dozen patients were relapsed/refractory, some 14 were treatment-naive and about 17 were IGHV unmutated. Study-level results: Clonality was higher at ibrutinib response and returned toward baseline at progression.

The repertoire was sequenced with immunoSEQ multiplex PCR; TCRdb's copy has only in-frame clones and lacks some. This table has hundreds of thousands of clones, less than 75% appearing once. In germline, CDR1 is SGDLS, CDR2 YYNGEE. This CDR3 spans 12 amino acids. Trimming cost V 7 bases and J 5 bases, with 10 bases left between them. Sample: PBMCs, taken after 24 months of ibrutinib treatment. This receptor was identified in a human donor with chronic lymphocytic leukemia. This chain joins TRBV9 and TRBJ2-1; D uncertain. The CDR3 spells CASSTYDNEQFF. The CDR3 nucleotides read TGTGCCAGCTCAACCTACGACAATGAGCAGTTCTTC.